The following is a T cell receptor (beta chain) sequence with its context. What it binds is not known. These data belong to a study of shared clonotypes between healthy human individuals. Study observations and caveats: Between a handful of donors, naive CD4 clonotypes were shared at a level of around 5.2%.

The germline gives CDR1 KGHSH, CDR2 LQKENI. This CDR3 region has 15 residues. The V segment lost 0 bases and the J segment 8 bases; nucleotides outside the gene matches: 6. As originally analysed: Quality scores were absent from the junction-only immunoSEQ sequences, so filtering differed. The repertoire was sequenced with immunoSEQ multiplex PCR; TCRdb's copy has only in-frame clones and lacks some. V and J calls and clone size are given by that table; D and trimming were obtained from the DNA. The top ten clones hold about 1% of a sample with over 1.4 million clones, 95% to 97% of them seen once. Sequencing was done on a sample of naive CD4+ T cells sorted from blood. Specified subset: CD45RA+ positively selected. This sequence originates from a man younger than 45 in good health. The V and J genes are TRBV18 and TRBJ1-4; 7 bases line up with TRBD1. The CDR3 loop reads CASSPPTGVIEKLFF. CDR3 nucleotide sequence: TGTGCCAGCTCACCACCCACAGGGGTAATCGAAAAACTGTTTTTT.